Below are 16 T cell receptor beta chains sequenced from a single sample in a study of blood T cell repertoires in COVID-19. Sequenced by immunoSEQ multiplex PCR; TCRdb stores in-frame clones only, minus some. This sample yields about 97,000 clones, of which about 80% are seen a single time; about 9.4% belongs to the top ten. The sequenced sample consisted of peripheral blood. Receptor source: a man in his 70s with acute or convalescent COVID-19.

The CDR3 nucleotides read TGTGCCAGCAGCTTACAGGGATATAGCAATCAGCCCCAGCATTTT. Translating gives CASSLQGYSNQPQHF. The chain links TRBV7-2 to TRBJ1-5; weak D call: TRBD1 (5 bases). The V gene lost 2 bases and the J gene lost 0 bases, with 8 bases spanning the gap. CDR1 is SGHTA and CDR2 is FQGNSA in the germline V gene. The CDR3 sequence is 15 residues long. The full variable domain, its missing parts supplied by reference TRBV7-2 and TRBJ1-5, is GAGVSQSPSNKVTEKGKDVELRCDPISGHTALYWYRQSLGQGLEFLIYFQGNSAPDKSGLPSDRFSAERTGGSVSTLTIQRTQQEDSAVYLCASSLQGYSNQPQHFGDGTRLSIL.

The rearrangement joins TRBV29-1 to TRBJ1-4; no clear D gene. V was shortened by 4 bases and J by 8 bases, with 11 bases between the two germline ends. Germline CDR1 and CDR2: SQVTM and ANQGSEA. The CDR3 extends over 12 amino acids. CDR3 region: CSVVGRGEKLFF. DNA for the CDR3: TGCAGCGTTGTAGGGAGAGGGGAAAAACTGTTTTTT.

V is TRBV7-9 and J is TRBJ2-2; D perhaps matches TRBD2 (6 bases). Germline V gene lookup returns CDR1 SEHNR and CDR2 FQNEAQ (reference sequence). The V gene lost 5 bases and the J gene lost 4 bases, with 14 bases spanning the gap. CDR3 size: 15 residues. The CDR3: CASSPATSATGELFF. In nucleotides, the CDR3 is TGTGCCAGCAGCCCTGCGACTAGTGCCACCGGGGAGCTGTTTTTT.

The V and J genes are TRBV11-2 and TRBJ2-7; 8 nucleotides match TRBD2. The J segment lost 2 bases and the V segment lost 4 bases, leaving 7 bases of the junction unmatched. Germline-derived CDR1 and CDR2 are SGHAT and FQNNGV. CDR3 length equals 15 residues. For the CDR3, the DNA is TGTGCCAGCAGCTCTCACGGGGGGGGCACCTACGAGCAGTACTTC. This gives the protein CASSSHGGGTYEQYF.

This chain uses TRBV30 with TRBJ1-4; TRBD1 agrees at 7 bases. V dropped 0 bases and J dropped 6; count of bases not matched to a gene: 4. In germline, CDR1 is GTSNPN, CDR2 SVGIG (reference sequence). CDR3 size: 14 residues. The CDR3 sequence: CAWSVGGVDEKLFF. The CDR3 bases are TGTGCCTGGAGTGTAGGGGGCGTCGATGAAAAACTGTTTTTT.

J is TRBJ1-4 and V is TRBV6-5; TRBD1 matches 7 bases. CDR3 length: 14 amino acids. V dropped 5 bases and J dropped 2; count of bases not matched to a gene: 2. The V gene's germline CDR1 is MNHEY and CDR2 SVGAGI. CDR3 nucleotide sequence: TGTGCCAGCAGTCTACAGGGGACTAATGAAAAACTGTTTTTT. Translated, it gives CASSLQGTNEKLFF.

In its sample, this clone was seen a few times. The rearrangement uses TRBV12-3 or TRBV12-4 and TRBJ1-1; D gene ambiguous. The CDR3 runs 12 residues. With 7 bases removed from V and 4 bases from J, the gap between germline ends came to 10 bases. CDR3 protein: CASTLGGTEAFF. The CDR3 DNA follows: TGTGCCAGCACCTTAGGAGGCACTGAAGCTTTCTTT.

This rearrangement joins TRBV7-9 to TRBJ2-3, with unresolved D. This CDR3 is 13 amino acids long. Per germline, CDR1 SEHNR and CDR2 FQNEAQ (reference sequence). Trimming removed 4 bases at V and 0 bases at J, with 5 bases between. CDR3 protein: CASSSSSTDTQYF. In DNA, the CDR3 is TGTGCCAGCAGCTCGTCTAGCACAGATACGCAGTATTTT.

The chain employs TRBV2 and TRBJ1-1; tentative D call: TRBD1 (5 bases). Germline V gene sequence: CDR1 SNHLY, CDR2 FYNNEI. The CDR3 sequence is 14 residues long. Trimming pared 5 bases from V and 0 bases from J, leaving 10 bases between. The CDR3 sequence is CASSFQGMNTEAFF. The CDR3 DNA is TGTGCCAGCAGTTTCCAGGGCATGAACACTGAAGCTTTCTTT.

The chain has TRBV2 and TRBJ2-5; 10 positions agree with TRBD2. The CDR3 runs to 17 residues. CDR1 and CDR2 from the germline V gene are SNHLY and FYNNEI. V dropped 5 bases and J dropped 0; count of bases not matched to a gene: 9. The CDR3 bases are TGTGCCAGCAGTCCTCCTCGGACTAGCGGACACCAAGAGACCCAGTACTTC. It specifies CASSPPRTSGHQETQYF.

This chain links TRBV19 with TRBJ1-1, with D unresolved. Trimming took 5 bases from V and 5 from J, leaving 9 bases between them. CDR1 is LNHDA, CDR2 SQIVND, per germline (reference sequence). This CDR3 contains 12 residues. The CDR3 bases are TGTGCCAGTAGTTTGACGGGGACTGAAGCTTTCTTT. It yields the protein CASSLTGTEAFF.

The V call is TRBV30, the J call TRBJ1-3; a weak D match, TRBD1 (6 bases). The germline V gene encodes CDR1 GTSNPN and CDR2 SVGIG (reference sequence). The CDR3 spans 15 residues. The V end was cut by 8 bases, the J end by 4 bases, with 21 bases between. In DNA, the CDR3 is TGTGCCCTCACACTGCGGGGGCTACAAGGAAACACCATATATTTT. It codes for CALTLRGLQGNTIYF. The whole variable domain, filled in from reference TRBV30 and TRBJ1-3, reads SQTIHQWPATLVQPVGSPLSLECTVEGTSNPNLYWYRQAAGRGLQLLFYSVGIGQISSEVPQNLSASRPQDRQFILSSKKLLLSDSGFYLCALTLRGLQGNTIYFGEGSWLTVV.

This sequence joins TRBV6-5 and TRBJ1-5; perhaps TRBD1 as D (6 bases). Germline assignment: CDR1 MNHEY and CDR2 SVGAGI. This CDR3 has 15 residues. V lost 6 bases and J 0 bases, leaving 12 bases between the germline ends. In nucleotides, the CDR3 is TGTGCCAGCAGAGGGGGTAGTTATAGCAATCAGCCCCAGCATTTT. Translating gives CASRGGSYSNQPQHF.

The chain couples TRBV4-3 to TRBJ2-7, with TRBD2 matching over 15 bases. The V and J ends lost 5 bases and 6 bases, in that order; junction bases with no gene match: 14. CDR1 and CDR2 (germline): LGHNA, YSLEER. This CDR3 is built from 18 residues. The CDR3 region has the DNA TGCGCCAGCAGCTTAGGGACTAGCGGGAGGCCTTATACCGGCGAGCAGTACTTC. As protein: CASSLGTSGRPYTGEQYF.

The rearrangement uses TRBV6-6 and TRBJ1-2; no clear D. This CDR3 has 16 amino acids. The ends were cut back, 0 bases at V and 4 bases at J, with 15 bases in the middle. Looked up from germline, CDR1 is MNHNY and CDR2 is SVGAGI (reference sequence). The CDR3 DNA follows: TGTGCCAGCAGTTACTCGGGCAGGAAACCATCCTATGGCTACACCTTC. It translates to CASSYSGRKPSYGYTF.

Comment on this clone: The identical CDR3 is also encoded by other nucleotide sequences in the sample. V is TRBV7-2 and J is TRBJ1-1; perhaps TRBD1 as D (5 bases). There are 14 residues in the CDR3. V lost 3 bases and J 0 bases, leaving 8 bases between the germline ends. Germline CDR1 SGHTA, CDR2 FQGNSA. This chain's CDR3 is CASSFQGMNTEAFF. The CDR3 coding sequence is TGTGCCAGCAGCTTTCAGGGCATGAACACTGAAGCTTTCTTT. The variable domain in full, with the rest retrieved from reference TRBV7-2 and TRBJ1-1, is GAGVSQSPSNKVTEKGKDVELRCDPISGHTALYWYRQSLGQGLEFLIYFQGNSAPDKSGLPSDRFSAERTGGSVSTLTIQRTQQEDSAVYLCASSFQGMNTEAFFGQGTRLTVV.